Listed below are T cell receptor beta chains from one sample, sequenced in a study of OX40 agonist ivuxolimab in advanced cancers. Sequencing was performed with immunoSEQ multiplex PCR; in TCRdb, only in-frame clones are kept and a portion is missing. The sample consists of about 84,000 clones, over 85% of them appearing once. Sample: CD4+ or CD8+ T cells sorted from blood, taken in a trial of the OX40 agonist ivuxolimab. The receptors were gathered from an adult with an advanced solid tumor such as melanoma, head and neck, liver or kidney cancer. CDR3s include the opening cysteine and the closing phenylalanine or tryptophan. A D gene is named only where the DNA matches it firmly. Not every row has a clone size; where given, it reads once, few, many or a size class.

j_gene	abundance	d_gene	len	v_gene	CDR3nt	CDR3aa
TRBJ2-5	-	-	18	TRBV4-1	TGCGCCAGCAGCCAACCTGTTCCCCCAGGGGCCCTCTGGGAGACCCAGTACTTC	CASSQPVPPGALWETQYF
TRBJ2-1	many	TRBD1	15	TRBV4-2	TGTGCCAGCAGCCCTGGGACAGGGGACCTCAATGAGCAGTTCTTC	CASSPGTGDLNEQFF
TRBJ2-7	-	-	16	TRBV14	TGTGCCAGCAGCCAAGATTTTAACAGTCTCTCCTACGAGCAGTACTTC	CASSQDFNSLSYEQYF
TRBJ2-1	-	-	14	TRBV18	TGTGCCAGCTCACCCGGGAAGCTCTACAATGAGCAGTTCTTC	CASSPGKLYNEQFF
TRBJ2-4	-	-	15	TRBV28	TGTGCCAGCAGGCCGGGAGCCCAAGCCAAAAACATTCAGTACTTC	CASRPGAQAKNIQYF
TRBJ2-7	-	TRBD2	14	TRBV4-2	TGTGCCAGCAGCCTACGGGGGGGAGTATACGAGCAGTACTTC	CASSLRGGVYEQYF
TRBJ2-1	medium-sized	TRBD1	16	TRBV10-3	TGTGCCATCAGTGGGGGACAGGGTGACTCCTACAATGAGCAGTTCTTC	CAISGGQGDSYNEQFF
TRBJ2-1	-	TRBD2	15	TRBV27	TGTGCCAGCAGTTTTCGCAGCGGGAGTAAGAATGAGCAGTTCTTC	CASSFRSGSKNEQFF
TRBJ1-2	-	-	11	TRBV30	TGTGCCCTACTCGCTCCGGTCGGCTACACCTTC	CALLAPVGYTF
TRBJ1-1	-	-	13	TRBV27	TGTGCCAGCAGTTTCGGGGGCCCCACTGAAGCTTTCTTT	CASSFGGPTEAFF
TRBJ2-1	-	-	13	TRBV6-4	TGTGCCAGCAGTGAATCGGCTAGCACCGAGCAGTTCTTC	CASSESASTEQFF
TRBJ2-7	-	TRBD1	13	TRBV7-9	TGTGCCACCCACGGGACAGGGAAGGACGAGCAGTACTTC	CATHGTGKDEQYF
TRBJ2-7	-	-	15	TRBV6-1	TGTGCCAGCACCCTCGTGGAGGGTAAGGGGTACGAGCAGTACTTC	CASTLVEGKGYEQYF
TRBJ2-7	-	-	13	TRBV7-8	TGTGCCAGCAGCTTAGGCCGTGGGCAAGAGCAGTACTTC	CASSLGRGQEQYF
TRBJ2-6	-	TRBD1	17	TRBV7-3	TGTGCCAGCAGCCGCATCCGGGACAGCGAGGGGGCCAACGTCCTGACTTTC	CASSRIRDSEGANVLTF
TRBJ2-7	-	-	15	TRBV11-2	TGTGCCAGCAGCCCCGTCTTTAGGGGAGTCTACGAGCAGTACTTC	CASSPVFRGVYEQYF
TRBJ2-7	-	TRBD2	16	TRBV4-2	TGTGCCAGCAGCCAAGAAGGTCTAGCGGTAAACTACGAGCAGTACTTC	CASSQEGLAVNYEQYF
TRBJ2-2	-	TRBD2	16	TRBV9	TGTGCCAGCAGCGTAGATAGCGGGGCTAACACCGGGGAGCTGTTTTTT	CASSVDSGANTGELFF
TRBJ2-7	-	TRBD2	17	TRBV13	TGTGCCAGCAGCTCCGGACTAGCGGGAGGAAGCTCCTACGAGCAGTACTTC	CASSSGLAGGSSYEQYF
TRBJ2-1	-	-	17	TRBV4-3	TGCGCCAGCAGCCAAGCCAGACAGACTATGTTTCACAATGAGCAGTTCTTC	CASSQARQTMFHNEQFF
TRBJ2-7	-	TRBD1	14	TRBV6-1	TGTGCCAGCATTACCGGGACAGGGGCCTCCGAGCAGTACTTC	CASITGTGASEQYF
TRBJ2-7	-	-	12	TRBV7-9	TGTGCCAGCAGCTTTGGTTCCTACGAGCAGTACTTC	CASSFGSYEQYF